This T cell receptor (beta chain) was identified in a study of T-cell memory formation after mild COVID-19 (dated by TCRdb to 2020 to 2023). Concerning the study at large: TCR sequence clusters from the two donors were largely donor specific. Two young, previously healthy adult volunteers made up the cohort, one male and one female. In a couple of donors, T-cell clones that expanded and contracted after mild COVID-19 were tracked by sequencing TCRalpha and TCRbeta repertoires over time. The study at large found these results: Clones contracting from day 15 to 85 had balanced CD4/CD8 phenotypes, while a second wave expanding from day 15 to 37 was biased towards CD4+. Some responding clones were detected in pre-infection memory, suggesting pre-existing cross-reactive memory T cells joined the SARS-CoV-2 response. Contracting CD4+ clones appeared mostly in the CM and EM memory subsets, whereas CD8+ clones were enriched in EMRA. Only a couple of mild cases were covered in the study, and larger cohorts including severe cases with pre-infection samples were considered necessary. SARS-CoV-2 specificity of the second-wave clones peaking on day 37 was not confirmed.

PBMCs were isolated by Ficoll-Paque density gradient centrifugation. With regard to this clonotype: It lacks a known antigen. No base-level quality is on record; no much larger clone is a single base apart.

TCRdb records Illumina NovaSeq 6000 as the sequencer. cDNA libraries for TCRalpha and TCRbeta were prepared by 5'RACE using constant-segment primers, with sample barcodes and unique molecular identifiers added. Trizol reagent was used to extract RNA from every sample. Amplification of the libraries took two PCR steps, and the second step added a second sample barcode plus Illumina TruSeq adapters. The libraries were sequenced on an Illumina NovaSeq using 2 x 150 bp paired-end reads. As for the original processing: With migec v1.2.7, reads were demultiplexed and then collapsed into UMI-guided consensus sequences. Using mixcr v2.1.11, UMI consensuses were aligned to TRA and TRB V and J templates and then assembled into clonotypes. A clonotype was counted as expanded or contracted only when both edgeR and NoisET called the clonotype significant, with the noise models trained on biological replicates. edgeR calls used a false discovery rate-adjusted p below 0.01 and a log2 fold-change threshold of 1. As an exploratory analysis of dynamics, max-normalized trajectories of the 1000 most abundant clonotypes were examined with PCA combined with hierarchical clustering. The CD4 or CD8 phenotype of responding clones was assigned using the separately sequenced CD4+ and CD8+ repertoires. Clones were called with MiXCR by TCRdb after fastp trimmed the public reads at Q25, and only in-frame beta chains were retained. Each CDR3 protein appears once, grouped with its most common genes and DNA. V and J calls and clone size were set by TCRdb, not the authors. The sample profile shows 550,000 to 650,000 distinct CDR3 sequences; roughly 17% of them were found once. Around 7.8% of the sample comes from the top ten.

The CDR3 contains 15 residues, cysteine and phenylalanine counted. The sequence is cut down to CDR3 DNA, 45 bases in frame from base 1. V was cut back by 3 bases and J by 4 bases, leaving a gap of 16 bases between them. According to the germline V gene, CDR1 reads KGHSH and CDR2 reads LQKENI. The rearranged segments are TRBV18 and TRBJ2-7; TRBD1 is possibly the D segment (7 matching bases). The source material was PBMCs or a T cell subset sorted from them (not recorded which). The TCR sequence derives from an adult woman who had mild COVID-19 (a few samples of this study predate the infection). The sample titles of this study are shuffled in the database, so cell type and time point are left out; the donor was told from shared clones. The CDR3 in this case is CASSPDRQGGYEQYF. The base sequence is TGTGCCAGCTCACCGGATCGACAGGGAGGTTACGAGCAGTACTTC.